The 26 T cell receptor beta chains given below trace back to one sample, sequenced in a study of cytomegalovirus exposure and HLA in healthy donors. The study ran its PCR with 60 Vbeta and 13 Jbeta primers. Clones were sequenced by immunoSEQ multiplex PCR, and TCRdb holds only the in-frame ones, with some missing. The data show approximately 77,000 clones, more than 65% seen once. What was sequenced was PBMCs. These receptors originate from a male donor in good health and CMV-seropositive.

The V gene is TRBV7-9, the J gene TRBJ2-1, with D maybe TRBD2 (6 bases). The CDR3 runs to 15 residues. Germline CDR1 SEHNR, CDR2 FQNEAQ (reference sequence). V was shortened by 4 bases and J by 5 bases, with 15 bases between the two germline ends. CDR3 DNA sequence: TGTGCCAGCAGCTGGGACGGGACTCCGAACAATGAGCAGTTCTTC. The encoded protein is CASSWDGTPNNEQFF.

This clone appeared once. The CDR3 coding sequence is TGTGCCAGCAGCTATTTCAACGGGGGCGAGCAGTACTTC. Its translation is CASSYFNGGEQYF. The J gene is TRBJ2-7, the V gene TRBV11-2; TRBD2 might be the D (6 bases). Trimming took off 4 bases at V and 6 bases at J, with 13 bases between the two ends. Germline-derived CDR1 and CDR2 are SGHAT and FQNNGV. This CDR3 is 13 amino acids long.

This chain joins TRBV7-9 and TRBJ2-1, with 10 bases aligning to TRBD2. The CDR3 has 15 residues. Germline CDR1 and CDR2: SEHNR and FQNEAQ (reference sequence). V trimming: 5 bases; J trimming: 12 bases; junction bases outside the gene matches: 13. In DNA, the CDR3 is TGTGCCAGCAGCCTCCCAGGTGAGCGGGAGGGCTGGCAGTTCTTC. Its translation is CASSLPGEREGWQFF.

CDR3 in amino acids: CASSLGLSERETQYF. The CDR3 coding sequence is TGTGCCAGCAGCTTAGGACTATCGGAACGAGAGACCCAGTACTTC. The rearrangement joins TRBV7-8 to TRBJ2-5; TRBD2 is a possible D gene (5 bases). The CDR3 consists of 15 residues. CDR1 SGHVS and CDR2 FQNEAQ come from the germline V gene. V was trimmed by 1 base and J by 4 bases, leaving 13 bases between them. The variable domain in full, completed from reference TRBV7-8 and TRBJ2-5, reads GAGVSQSPRYKVAKRGQDVALRCDPISGHVSLFWYQQALGQGPEFLTYFQNEAQLDKSGLPSDRFFAERPEGSVSTLKIQRTQQEDSAVYLCASSLGLSERETQYFGPGTRLLVL.

This clone has only a few counts. J is TRBJ1-1 and V is TRBV6-1; 8 bases line up with TRBD1. Per the germline V gene, CDR1 is MNHNS and CDR2 is SASEGT. Trimming cost V 3 bases and J 4 bases; bases outside gene matches: 1. The CDR3 has 13 residues. The CDR3 DNA reads TGTGCCAGCAGTGACAGGGGGCTCACTGAAGCTTTCTTT. This codes for CASSDRGLTEAFF.

The rearrangement uses TRBV11-2 and TRBJ2-3; D may be TRBD2 (5 bases). CDR1 and CDR2 from the germline V gene are SGHAT and FQNNGV. Trimming took off 5 bases at V and 5 bases at J, with 11 bases between the two ends. This CDR3 has 13 amino acids. The CDR3: CASSPTRVDTQYF. The CDR3 DNA sequence: TGTGCCAGCAGCCCAACTAGAGTAGATACGCAGTATTTT.

This chain connects TRBV11-2 to TRBJ2-5; 13 bases agree with TRBD2. This CDR3 has 16 residues. Unmatched junction bases numbered 4, after V lost 3 bases and J lost 3 bases. The V gene's germline CDR1 is SGHAT and CDR2 FQNNGV. The CDR3 protein is CASSLGLAGPEETQYF. The CDR3 DNA is TGTGCCAGCAGCTTGGGACTAGCGGGGCCTGAAGAGACCCAGTACTTC.

This clone is a singleton in its sample. J is TRBJ1-4 and V is TRBV1; no check of the table's D call, TRBD1, against the DNA was made. TRBV1 is a pseudogene segment. This CDR3 is built from 14 residues. DNA of the CDR3: TGCACCAGCAGCCAAAGGACAGGGCTCGAAAAACTGTTTTTT. As protein: CTSSQRTGLEKLFF.

In DNA, the CDR3 is TGTGCCAGTACCCGACAGGGGACACTGAATAATTCACCCCTCCACTTT. Translation gives CASTRQGTLNNSPLHF. This sequence joins TRBV19 and TRBJ1-6; 8 bases align to TRBD1. The CDR3 has 16 amino acids. CDR1 is LNHDA and CDR2 is SQIVND in the germline V gene (reference sequence). The junction had 10 bases not matched to a gene; V was cut back by 7 bases and J by 5 bases. The full variable domain, in which reference TRBV19 and TRBJ1-6 provide the parts outside the CDR3, is DGGITQSPKYLFRKEGQNVTLSCEQNLNHDAMYWYRQDPGQGLRLIYYSQIVNDFQKGDIAEGYSVSREKKESFPLTVTSAQKNPTAFYLCASTRQGTLNNSPLHFGNGTRLTVT.

In its sample, this clone was seen a few times. The sample contains more than one DNA sequence encoding this CDR3. This chain links TRBV28 with TRBJ2-7; D remains ambiguous. V lost 5 bases to trimming and J lost 6 bases, with 11 bases between them. Germline CDR1 reads MDHEN; CDR2 reads SYDVKM. This CDR3 contains 12 residues. The CDR3 region is CASSHGRGEQYF. CDR3 bases: TGTGCCAGCAGTCATGGAAGAGGCGAGCAGTACTTC.

The chain carries TRBV30 and TRBJ1-2, with TRBD1 as a possible D gene (6 bases). The V gene's germline CDR1 is GTSNPN and CDR2 SVGIG (reference sequence). This CDR3 comprises 13 residues. V was shortened by 0 bases and J by 5 bases, with 10 bases between the two germline ends. The CDR3 loop is CAWSVGQLYGYTF. The CDR3, as DNA: TGTGCCTGGAGTGTCGGACAGCTGTATGGCTACACCTTC.

The chain has TRBV5-1 and TRBJ2-1; tentatively, D is TRBD2 (6 bases). The CDR3 consists of 14 residues. Trimming took 3 bases from V and 14 from J, leaving 21 bases between them. Germline loops: CDR1 SGHRS, CDR2 YFSETQ. The chain's CDR3 is CASSSGTEDRPKFF. The CDR3 region has the DNA TGCGCCAGCAGCTCCGGGACTGAAGACCGGCCTAAGTTCTTC.

There are a few counts of this clone. This sequence joins TRBV5-1 and TRBJ2-7, with a tentative D call TRBD1 (6 bases). Trimming removed 0 bases from V and 6 bases from J, with 19 bases in between. The CDR3 consists of 16 residues. Germline V CDR1 and CDR2: SGHRS, YFSETQ. CDR3 DNA: TGCGCCAGCAGCTTGGAAGCGGCCAGGGGTTTGGTCGAGCAGTACTTC. As protein: CASSLEAARGLVEQYF.

V usage is TRBV28 and J usage is TRBJ2-2, with 7 bases identical to TRBD1. The V gene's germline CDR1 is MDHEN and CDR2 SYDVKM. Trimming at V came to 6 bases and at J to 0 bases, leaving 7 bases not matched to a gene. The CDR3 spans 16 residues. CDR3 DNA: TGTGCCAGCAGCAAACCCGGGACAGCGAACACCGGGGAGCTGTTTTTT. Translated: CASSKPGTANTGELFF.

This rearrangement joins TRBV5-1 to TRBJ1-2; TRBD1 might be the D (6 bases). Per the germline V gene, CDR1 is SGHRS and CDR2 is YFSETQ. This CDR3 comprises 15 residues. The ends were cut back, 4 bases at V and 6 bases at J, with 19 bases in the middle. The CDR3: CASSLRTAGEHGYTF. The DNA for the CDR3 is TGCGCCAGCAGCCTCCGCACCGCAGGGGAGCATGGCTACACCTTC.

The chain links TRBV10-1 to TRBJ2-1, with 12 nucleotides matching TRBD2. Per the germline V gene, CDR1 is WNHNN and CDR2 is SYGVQD (reference sequence). This CDR3 spans 14 amino acids. Trimming removed 2 bases from V and 9 bases from J; junction bases left unmatched: 2. CDR3: CASSELAGGSEQFF. The CDR3 DNA follows: TGCGCCAGCAGTGAGCTAGCGGGAGGGTCTGAGCAGTTCTTC.

This chain links TRBV27 with TRBJ2-6, with D maybe TRBD2 (5 bases). Germline V lookup: CDR1 MNHEY, CDR2 SMNVEV (reference sequence). The germline V and J ends were trimmed by 7 bases and 4 bases, with 17 bases remaining between them. The CDR3 is 16 amino acids. This chain's CDR3 is CASTRVVSGGANVLTF. CDR3 coding DNA: TGTGCCAGCACCCGGGTCGTTTCGGGGGGGGCCAACGTCCTGACTTTC. Supplemented by reference TRBV27 and TRBJ2-6, the full variable domain reads EAQVTQNPRYLITVTGKKLTVTCSQNMNHEYMSWYRQDPGLGLRQIYYSMNVEVTDKGDVPEGYKVSRKEKRNFPLILESPSPNQTSLYFCASTRVVSGGANVLTFGAGSRLTVL.

The V gene is TRBV23-1, the J gene TRBJ2-7, with a possible D match to TRBD1 (5 bases). TRBV23-1 belongs to the ORF category, with a function that is uncertain. The CDR3 is 15 residues long. With 2 bases removed from V and 9 bases from J, the gap between germline ends came to 20 bases. The CDR3 DNA reads as TGCGCCAGCAGTCAACGACAGCTCCTGGCAGGTGCGCAGTACTTC. As protein: CASSQRQLLAGAQYF.

This clone has a single count. V usage is TRBV2 and J usage is TRBJ2-2, with TRBD1 matching over 10 bases. V lost 4 bases and J lost 7; bases outside the gene matches: 9. CDR3 length: 16 residues. Per the germline V gene, CDR1 is SNHLY and CDR2 is FYNNEI. CDR3 DNA: TGTGCCAGCAGTGTCCGACAGGGGGCTGGGGGCGGGGAGCTGTTTTTT. This codes for CASSVRQGAGGGELFF.

This clone has just a few counts. V and J are TRBV5-4 and TRBJ2-7; D is possibly TRBD1 (6 bases). The CDR3 runs to 14 residues. CDR1 and CDR2 from the germline V gene are SGHNT and YYREEE (reference sequence). V dropped 4 bases and J dropped 2 bases, with 13 bases sitting between them. Here the CDR3 reads CASSTTGPPYEQYF. CDR3 nucleotides: TGTGCCAGCAGCACGACAGGTCCCCCCTACGAGCAGTACTTC.

The gene calls are TRBV7-3 and TRBJ2-3; perhaps TRBD2 as D (5 bases). The germline V gene encodes CDR1 SGHTA and CDR2 FQGTGA. Trimming removed 5 bases at V and 7 bases at J, with 16 bases between. The length of the CDR3 is 14 residues. The CDR3 region has the DNA TGTGCCAGCAGCCCCCTGGGAGTAACGAATACGCAGTATTTT. Protein: CASSPLGVTNTQYF.

This chain joins TRBV10-3 and TRBJ2-7, with 9 bases lining up with TRBD1. The CDR3 runs to 15 residues. CDR1 and CDR2 (germline): ENHRY, SYGVKD. The trim removed 3 bases at V and 4 bases at J, leaving 7 bases unmatched. CDR3: CAISDGTGSFYEQYF. DNA of the CDR3: TGTGCCATCAGTGACGGGACAGGGTCGTTTTACGAGCAGTACTTC.

The V and J genes are TRBV7-6 and TRBJ2-3, with 9 nucleotides matching TRBD1. This CDR3 spans 14 amino acids. V trimming: 5 bases; J trimming: 6 bases; junction bases outside the gene matches: 6. From germline, CDR1 is SGHVS and CDR2 FNYEAQ. The DNA of the CDR3 is TGTGCCAGCAGCCAGGGACAGGGACTCGATACGCAGTATTTT. Its protein is CASSQGQGLDTQYF.

The CDR3 spells CASSESGGATETQYF. In DNA form, the CDR3 reads TGTGCCAGCAGCGAAAGCGGGGGGGCTACTGAGACCCAGTACTTC. The chain joins TRBV7-3 to TRBJ2-5; 10 bases are a match to TRBD2. The CDR3 is made up of 15 amino acids. The V gene's germline CDR1 is SGHTA and CDR2 FQGTGA. Germline trimming cut 5 bases from V and 5 bases from J; bases unmatched to any gene: 8.

The chain joins TRBV9 to TRBJ2-3; 11 bases match TRBD2. The J segment lost 1 base and the V segment lost 3 bases, leaving 4 bases of the junction unmatched. Germline-derived CDR1 and CDR2 are SGDLS and YYNGEE. The CDR3 covers 16 residues. CDR3 protein: CASSGGLAGRTDTQYF. CDR3 bases: TGTGCCAGCAGCGGTGGACTAGCGGGCCGCACAGATACGCAGTATTTT.

The chain uses TRBV7-9 and TRBJ1-2; the match to TRBD1 covers 9 bases. The CDR3 loop spans 17 amino acids. V lost 6 bases and J lost 2; bases outside the gene matches: 13. CDR1 is SEHNR, CDR2 FQNEAQ, per germline (reference sequence). CDR3 sequence (DNA): TGTGCCAGCAGTCATGGGACAGGGTCCTCACTGAACTATGGCTACACCTTC. It specifies CASSHGTGSSLNYGYTF.